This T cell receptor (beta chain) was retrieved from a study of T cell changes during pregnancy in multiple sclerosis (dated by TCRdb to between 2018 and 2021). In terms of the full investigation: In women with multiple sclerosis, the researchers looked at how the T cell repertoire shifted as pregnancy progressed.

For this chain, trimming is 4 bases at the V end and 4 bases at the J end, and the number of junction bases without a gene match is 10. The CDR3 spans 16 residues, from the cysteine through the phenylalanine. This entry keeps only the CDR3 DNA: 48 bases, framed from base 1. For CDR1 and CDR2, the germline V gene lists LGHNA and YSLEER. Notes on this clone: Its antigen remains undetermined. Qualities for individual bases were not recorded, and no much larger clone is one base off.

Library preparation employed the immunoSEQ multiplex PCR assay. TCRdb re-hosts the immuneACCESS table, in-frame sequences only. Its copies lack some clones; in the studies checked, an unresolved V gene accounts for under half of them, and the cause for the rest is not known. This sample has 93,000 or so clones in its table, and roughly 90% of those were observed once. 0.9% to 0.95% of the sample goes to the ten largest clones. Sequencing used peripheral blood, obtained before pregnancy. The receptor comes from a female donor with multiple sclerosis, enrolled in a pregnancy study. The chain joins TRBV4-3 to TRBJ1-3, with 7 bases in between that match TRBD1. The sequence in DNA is TGCGCCAGCAGCCCAAGAACCCGGGACAGCGGAAACACCATATATTTT. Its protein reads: CASSPRTRDSGNTIYF.